This entry describes one T cell receptor (beta chain). Its antigen is still unknown. Diagnosis relied on clinical symptoms, serum thyroxine and TRAb, thyroid ultrasound and orbital computed tomography. This entry belongs to a study of T cells in Graves' hyperthyroidism and ophthalmopathy. Amplification of TCR beta CDR3 regions was performed using RNA transcripts as template. With the HTBI primer set, the TCR CDR3 went through a first round of RT-PCR. TCRdb used MiXCR to reprocess the multiplex PCR reads, holding one entry per CDR3 protein. Here the sample spans some 510,000 distinct CDR3 sequences, roughly 50% being singletons. The V end was cut by 6 bases, the J end by 2 bases, with 16 bases between. The CDR3 loop spans 15 amino acids. CDR1 is MGHDK, CDR2 SYGVNS, per germline. Study results and caveats: By a 13 V-J model, ophthalmopathy was set apart from stable hyperthyroidism. Before onset, by a median of around six months, the model predicted ophthalmopathy.

The clonotype comes from a woman between 18 and 29 years old with Graves' hyperthyroidism. The chain joins TRBV25-1 to TRBJ1-1; the D is unclear. The specimen was peripheral blood or thyroid tissue (not recorded which). The CDR3 sequence: CASSQWSIGNTEAFF. CDR3 DNA sequence: TGTGCCAGCAGCCAATGGTCCATAGGTAACACTGAAGCTTTCTTT. The entire variable domain, with the rest obtained from reference TRBV25-1 and TRBJ1-1, is as follows: EADIYQTPRYLVIGTGKKITLECSQTMGHDKMYWYQQDPGMELHLIHYSYGVNSTEKGDLSSESTVSRIRTEHFPLTLESARPSHTSQYLCASSQWSIGNTEAFFGQGTRLTVV.